The rows below give T cell receptor beta chains drawn from one sample of a study of regulatory T cells in long-lasting Graves disease. TCRdb re-analysed the multiplex PCR reads in MiXCR, keeping a single row per CDR3 protein. The sample has 390,000 or so distinct CDR3 sequences; roughly 10% are singletons. A further study also used this sample, focusing on T cells in Graves' hyperthyroidism and ophthalmopathy.

The sample here was peripheral blood mononuclear cells (PBMCs), taken at new diagnosis, from a patient treated with antithyroid drugs. These receptor sequences come from a woman in her late teens or twenties with Graves disease. The CDR3 runs from the conserved cysteine through the conserved F or W. The order of the fields is clone size, D gene, J gene, V gene, CDR3 DNA, CDR3 protein. D genes are given only for firm matches. Size is omitted from some rows. Given values are once, few, many or a class for expanded clones.

many	TRBD1	TRBJ1-1	TRBV7-6	TGTGCCAGCAGCTCCCAGGACAGGGGAGATGGATGGAACACTGAAGCTTTCTTT	CASSSQDRGDGWNTEAFF
few	-	TRBJ1-3	TRBV24-1	TGTGCCACCAGTGACCCAGCCGGGGCGAACTCTGGAAACACCATATATTTT	CATSDPAGANSGNTIYF
many	-	TRBJ1-6	TRBV3-1	TGTGCCAGCAGCCAAGTTCCGTTTAGCTATAATTCACCCCTCCACTTT	CASSQVPFSYNSPLHF
many	-	TRBJ1-4	TRBV7-8	TGTGCCAGCAGTTCCCGGGACAAAAAAGAAAAACTGTTTTTT	CASSSRDKKEKLFF
-	-	TRBJ1-2	TRBV11-2	TGTGCCAGCAGCTCCTACCCCGGCTATGGCTACACCTTC	CASSSYPGYGYTF
-	TRBD1	TRBJ1-4	TRBV4-3	TGCGCCAGCAGCCAAGATCTCAGGACAGGGAGGAGTTCTGAAAAACTGTTTTTT	CASSQDLRTGRSSEKLFF
-	TRBD2	TRBJ2-1	TRBV6-2/TRBV6-3	TGTGCCAGCAGCCGACTAGCGGGAGCCAATGAGCAGTTCTTC	CASSRLAGANEQFF
many	TRBD1	TRBJ2-1	TRBV12-3/TRBV12-4	TGTGCCAGCAGCCATACCAGGGGGCAGTACAATGAGCAGTTCTTC	CASSHTRGQYNEQFF
many	-	TRBJ1-1	TRBV27	TGTGCCAGCAGTTTATTTAGTACGAACACTGAAGCTTTCTTT	CASSLFSTNTEAFF
few	-	TRBJ2-1	TRBV24-1	TGTGCCACCAGTGACCCTACAGGGTTTTCCGACAATGAGCAGTTCTTC	CATSDPTGFSDNEQFF
-	TRBD1	TRBJ2-3	TRBV14	TGTGCCAGCAGCCCTCTAACAGGGGACCTAAGCACAGATACGCAGTATTTT	CASSPLTGDLSTDTQYF
many	TRBD2	TRBJ2-5	TRBV2	TGTGCCAGCGGGGGGGACGGTGGATCTCAAGAGACCCAGTACTTC	CASGGDGGSQETQYF
-	TRBD2	TRBJ2-1	TRBV6-2/TRBV6-3	TGTGCCAGCAGGACACCCGGGACTAGAGAATATGGGTTCTTC	CASRTPGTREYGFF
many	TRBD1	TRBJ1-4	TRBV5-1	TGCGCCAGCAGCCAGGGGACAGCGTGGAATGAAAAACTGTTTTTT	CASSQGTAWNEKLFF
-	-	TRBJ2-5	TRBV29-1	TGCAGCGTTGAGGTGGGAATGGGGGAGACCCAGTACTTC	CSVEVGMGETQYF
many	TRBD2	TRBJ2-2	TRBV12-3/TRBV12-4	TGTGCCAGCAGCCCTAGCGGGGGGCCCTACGGGGAGCTGTTTTTT	CASSPSGGPYGELFF
many	-	TRBJ1-1	TRBV2	TGTGCCAGCAGTGAATTTGGGGGCGTGAACACTGAAGCTTTCTTT	CASSEFGGVNTEAFF
few	TRBD1	TRBJ2-3	TRBV6-1	TGTGCCCGAGGAGACAGGGAGACAGATACGCAGTATTTT	CARGDRETDTQYF
many	-	TRBJ2-1	TRBV14	TGTGCCAGCAGCCAAGATCAGGTACCAATCTCGGCGGATGAGCAGTTCTTC	CASSQDQVPISADEQFF
many	-	TRBJ1-1	TRBV2	TGTGCCAGCAGGGACCACATCATGAACACTGAAGCTTTCTTT	CASRDHIMNTEAFF
-	TRBD1	TRBJ1-1	TRBV9	TGTGCCAGCAGCGTACGGTCAGGACAGGGGGAAACTGAAGCTTTCTTT	CASSVRSGQGETEAFF
-	-	TRBJ1-1	TRBV6-2/TRBV6-3	TGCACCGTTTCTGCGAACACTGAAGCTTTCTTT	CTVSANTEAFF
many	-	TRBJ1-1	TRBV12-3/TRBV12-4	TGTGCCAGCAGTTTAAGGAGAGGGGCCACTGAAGCTTTCTTT	CASSLRRGATEAFF
many	-	TRBJ2-7	TRBV15	TGTGCCACCAGCAGAGTTGGGGCGGTCACGGCCGACGAGCAGTACTTC	CATSRVGAVTADEQYF
-	-	TRBJ2-3	TRBV11-3	TGTGCCAGCAGCTCGACTGTCACAGATACGCAGTATTTT	CASSSTVTDTQYF
many	-	TRBJ2-2	TRBV7-2	TGTGCCAGCAGCTTGGTTAGAGACGAAGGGGAGCTGTTTTTT	CASSLVRDEGELFF
-	TRBD1	TRBJ2-7	TRBV7-9	TGTGCCAGCAGCCTCGACAGGGAACATTACGAGCAGTACTTC	CASSLDREHYEQYF
few	TRBD1	TRBJ1-5	TRBV20-1	TGCAGTGCTAGGGGGACAGGGCTGGAATCGCCCCAGCATTTT	CSARGTGLESPQHF
-	-	TRBJ1-3	TRBV28	TGTGCCACCGCTAGCGTTTACTCTGGAAACACCATATATTTT	CATASVYSGNTIYF
-	-	TRBJ1-2	TRBV28	TGTGCCAGCAGTTTACTTTCCGGTGGCTACACCTTC	CASSLLSGGYTF
-	-	TRBJ2-1	TRBV10-3	TGTGCCATCAGTGAGTCGAGTACAGGGCTGGGTGAGCAGTTCTTC	CAISESSTGLGEQFF